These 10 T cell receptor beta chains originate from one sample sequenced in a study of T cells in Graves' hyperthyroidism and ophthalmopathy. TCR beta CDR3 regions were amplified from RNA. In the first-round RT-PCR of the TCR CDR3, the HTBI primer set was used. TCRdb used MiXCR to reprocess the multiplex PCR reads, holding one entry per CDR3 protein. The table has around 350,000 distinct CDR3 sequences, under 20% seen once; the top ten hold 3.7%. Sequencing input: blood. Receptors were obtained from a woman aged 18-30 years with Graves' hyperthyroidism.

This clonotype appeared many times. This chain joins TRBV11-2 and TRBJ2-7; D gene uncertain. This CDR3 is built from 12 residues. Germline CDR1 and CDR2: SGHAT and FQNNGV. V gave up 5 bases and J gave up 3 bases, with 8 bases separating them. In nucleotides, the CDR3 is TGTGCCAGCAGCCGAAATCTCTACGAGCAGTACTTC. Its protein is CASSRNLYEQYF.

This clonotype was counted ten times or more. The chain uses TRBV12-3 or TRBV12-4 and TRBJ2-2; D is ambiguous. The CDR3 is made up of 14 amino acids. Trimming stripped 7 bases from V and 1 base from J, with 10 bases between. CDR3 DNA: TGTGCCAGCACCAACGATCGGAACACCGGGGAGCTGTTTTTT. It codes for CASTNDRNTGELFF.

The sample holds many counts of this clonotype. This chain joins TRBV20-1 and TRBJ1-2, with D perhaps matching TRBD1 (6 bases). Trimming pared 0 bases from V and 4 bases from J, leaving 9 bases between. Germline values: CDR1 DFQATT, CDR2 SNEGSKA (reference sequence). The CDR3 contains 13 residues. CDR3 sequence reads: CSARDQGSYGYTF. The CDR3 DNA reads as TGCAGTGCTAGAGATCAGGGGAGCTATGGCTACACCTTC.

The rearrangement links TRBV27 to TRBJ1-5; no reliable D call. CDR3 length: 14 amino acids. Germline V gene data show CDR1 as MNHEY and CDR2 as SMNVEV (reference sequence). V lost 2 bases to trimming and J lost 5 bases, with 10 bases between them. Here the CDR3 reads CASSLIREDQPQHF. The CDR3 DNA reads TGTGCCAGCAGTTTAATTCGGGAAGATCAGCCCCAGCATTTT.

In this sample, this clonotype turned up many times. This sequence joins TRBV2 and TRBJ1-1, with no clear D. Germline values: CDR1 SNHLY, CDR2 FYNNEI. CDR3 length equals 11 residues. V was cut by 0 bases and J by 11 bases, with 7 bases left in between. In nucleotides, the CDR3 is TGTGCCAGCAGTGAAGCTATAGTGGCTTTCTTT. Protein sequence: CASSEAIVAFF.

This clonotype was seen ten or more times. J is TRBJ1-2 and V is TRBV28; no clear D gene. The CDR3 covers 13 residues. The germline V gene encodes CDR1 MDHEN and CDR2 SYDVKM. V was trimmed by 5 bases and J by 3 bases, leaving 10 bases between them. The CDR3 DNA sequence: TGTGCCAGCAGTAGTCCGGACGACTATGGCTACACCTTC. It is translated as CASSSPDDYGYTF.

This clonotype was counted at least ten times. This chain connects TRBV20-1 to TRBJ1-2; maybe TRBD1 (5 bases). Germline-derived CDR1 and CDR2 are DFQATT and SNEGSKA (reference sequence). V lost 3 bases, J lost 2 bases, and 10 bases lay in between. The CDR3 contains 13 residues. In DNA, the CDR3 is TGCAGTGCTAGGGTTTCAGGGAACTATGGCTACACCTTC. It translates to CSARVSGNYGYTF.

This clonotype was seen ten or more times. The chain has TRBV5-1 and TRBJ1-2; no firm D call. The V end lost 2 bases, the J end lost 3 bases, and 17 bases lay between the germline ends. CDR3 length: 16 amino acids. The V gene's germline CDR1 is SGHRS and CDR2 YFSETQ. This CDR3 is CASSLRERVLDYGYTF. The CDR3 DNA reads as TGCGCCAGCAGCTTAAGAGAGAGGGTTTTGGACTATGGCTACACCTTC.

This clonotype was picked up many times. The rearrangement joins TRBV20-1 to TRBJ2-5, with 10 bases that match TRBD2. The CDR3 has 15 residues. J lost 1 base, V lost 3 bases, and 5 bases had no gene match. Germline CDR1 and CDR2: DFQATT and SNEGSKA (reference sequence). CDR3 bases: TGCAGTGCTAGGGGAGCGGGGGGGGCCCAAGAGACCCAGTACTTC. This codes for CSARGAGGAQETQYF.

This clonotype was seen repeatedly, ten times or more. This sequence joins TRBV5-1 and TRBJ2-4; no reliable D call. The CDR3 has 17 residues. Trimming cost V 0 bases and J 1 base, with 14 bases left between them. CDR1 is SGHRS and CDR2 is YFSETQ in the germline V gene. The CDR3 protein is CASSLDLGWRAKNIQYF. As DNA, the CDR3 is TGCGCCAGCAGCTTGGATCTCGGGTGGCGGGCCAAAAACATTCAGTACTTC. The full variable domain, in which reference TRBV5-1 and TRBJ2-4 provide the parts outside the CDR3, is KAGVTQTPRYLIKTRGQQVTLSCSPISGHRSVSWYQQTPGQGLQFLFEYFSETQRNKGNFPGRFSGRQFSNSRSEMNVSTLELGDSALYLCASSLDLGWRAKNIQYFGAGTRLSVL.